Presented here are 13 T cell receptor beta chains from one specimen sequenced in a study of monozygotic twins with inflammatory bowel disease. TCRdb reprocessed the 5' RACE reads, with one entry per CDR3 protein and no DNA. The ten most abundant clones cover around 12% of a sample with over 100,000 distinct CDR3 sequences. Input material: blood. The receptors derive from a human donor with ulcerative colitis or Crohn's disease, or a healthy co-twin of an affected twin (not recorded which).

The chain links TRBV3-1 to TRBJ2-1. The CDR3 loop spans 12 amino acids. Per germline, CDR1 LGHDT and CDR2 YNNKEL (reference sequence). The chain's CDR3 is CASSQGKDEQFF.

The chain is built from TRBV7-9 and TRBJ1-1; without DNA, the TCRdb call of TRBD1 cannot be checked. This CDR3 spans 15 amino acids. Germline CDR1 and CDR2: SEHNR and FQNEAQ (reference sequence). CDR3 protein: CASSLRGSGITEAFF.

The chain recombines TRBV5-1 with TRBJ2-1; TCRdb calls TRBD1, which cannot be checked without DNA. The CDR3 covers 15 residues. CDR1 is SGHRS, CDR2 YFSETQ, per germline. CDR3 amino acids: CASSPGEYSYNEQFF.

This chain uses TRBV5-1 with TRBJ1-1; as DNA is missing, the TRBD1 call by TCRdb cannot be tested. Germline assignment: CDR1 SGHRS and CDR2 YFSETQ. The CDR3 runs 16 residues. CDR3 sequence reads: CASSLTGSQSSTEAFF.

The rearrangement uses TRBV2 and TRBJ2-1; the TRBD2 assignment by TCRdb is unverifiable without DNA. Germline V gene sequence: CDR1 SNHLY, CDR2 FYNNEI. The CDR3 is 16 amino acids. This CDR3 is CASSFRTSGRFDEQFF.

J is TRBJ2-7 and V is TRBV10-3; the TCRdb call, TRBD1, lacks DNA for checking. This CDR3 is built from 14 residues. Germline V gene sequence: CDR1 ENHRY, CDR2 SYGVKD. CDR3: CATAADRASYEQYF.

The V and J genes are TRBV6-1 and TRBJ1-2. The germline gives CDR1 MNHNS, CDR2 SASEGT. The length of the CDR3 is 14 residues. The CDR3 here is CASKPAPTNYGYTF.

V gene TRBV27 combines with J gene TRBJ2-7. The germline V gene encodes CDR1 MNHEY and CDR2 SMNVEV (reference sequence). This CDR3 is 13 amino acids long. CDR3 residues: CASSLSLSYEQYF.

The CDR3: CASSFEEKLFF. The chain combines TRBV19 with TRBJ1-4. CDR1 and CDR2 from the germline V gene are LNHDA and SQIVND (reference sequence). CDR3 length: 11 amino acids. Full variable domain (remainder filled in from reference TRBV19 and TRBJ1-4): DGGITQSPKYLFRKEGQNVTLSCEQNLNHDAMYWYRQDPGQGLRLIYYSQIVNDFQKGDIAEGYSVSREKKESFPLTVTSAQKNPTAFYLCASSFEEKLFFGSGTQLSVL.

The V and J genes are TRBV29-1 and TRBJ1-2. From germline, CDR1 is SQVTM and CDR2 ANQGSEA. This CDR3 is 13 amino acids long. The CDR3 reads CSVGRPGLYGYTF.

The chain employs TRBV5-1 and TRBJ2-4; TCRdb indicates TRBD2, and absent DNA this call remains unverified. From germline, CDR1 is SGHRS and CDR2 YFSETQ. The CDR3 totals 18 residues. The CDR3 sequence: CASSPTSLAGGNKNMQYF.

The CDR3 region is CASSPFPISVDEQYF. The J gene is TRBJ2-7, the V gene TRBV18. The CDR3 extends over 15 amino acids. In germline, CDR1 is KGHSH, CDR2 LQKENI.

The chain combines TRBV18 with TRBJ2-3; TCRdb's D call of TRBD1 is untestable without DNA. The CDR3 runs to 16 residues. The V gene's germline CDR1 is KGHSH and CDR2 LQKENI. The CDR3 region is CASSPSRVGATDTQYF. The full variable domain, completed using reference TRBV18 and TRBJ2-3, is NAGVMQNPRHLVRRRGQEARLRCSPMKGHSHVYWYRQLPEEGLKFMVYLQKENIIDESGMPKERFSAEFPKEGPSILRIQQVVRGDSAAYFCASSPSRVGATDTQYFGPGTRLTVL.